This T cell receptor beta chain was profiled in a study of response to subunit inactivated influenza vaccine. TCRdb re-called the RT-PCR reads through MiXCR, storing one row per CDR3 protein. This sample carries 530,000 or so distinct CDR3 sequences, approximately 24% of them seen once, and the ten largest clones take approximately 2%. Looked up from germline, CDR1 is MDHEN and CDR2 is SYDVKM. The V end was cut by 6 bases, the J end by 1 base, with 18 bases between. This CDR3 comprises 16 residues. This clonotype was detected only a few times. This sequence joins TRBV28 and TRBJ2-5, with D possibly TRBD2 on 6 matching bases. The source was CD4+ T cells sorted from PBMCs, collected approximately 5 days after vaccination. The clonotype originates from a man aged 45-60 years who received an inactivated influenza vaccine. DNA of the CDR3: TGTGCCAGCAGGGTACATGGGTTTAGCGGCCAAGAGACCCAGTACTTC. Its protein product is CASRVHGFSGQETQYF.